Here is one TCR beta chain with its context. Its antigen is not identified. V lost 3 bases and J lost 3; bases outside the gene matches: 16. Germline assignment: CDR1 DFQATT and CDR2 SNEGSKA (reference sequence). The length of the CDR3 is 17 residues. This entry belongs to a study of brain T cells in children with intractable seizures. Study observations and caveats: HCMV serostatus was not known, and viral specificity came from CDR3 similarity only. Pre-surgery blood may have been undersampled, hiding some clones.

Time point described: blood from clinic visit 5 months post-surgery; TSC patient then seizure free. Only cases whose brain tissue showed the highest T cell transcript signatures were sequenced. The protocol was immunoSEQ multiplex PCR, while the TCRdb copy is restricted to in-frame clones and leaves out a portion. The sample has about 320,000 clones; about 93% are singletons. The chain links TRBV20-1 to TRBJ2-7, with 8 bases that match TRBD2. The TCR sequence derives from a boy younger than two with tuberous sclerosis and intractable seizures. This sample comprised peripheral blood, obtained less than 6 months after surgery. The CDR3 DNA reads TGCAGTGCTAGTGCTCCCTTTTCGGGCGGGGGGAACTACGAGCAGTACTTC. Translation gives CSASAPFSGGGNYEQYF.